The clone carrying this T cell receptor beta chain has just a few counts. Its antigen is undetermined. The V end lost 6 bases, the J end lost 1 base, and 12 bases lay between the germline ends. CDR1 and CDR2 from the germline V gene are MNHEY and SVGEGT. The CDR3 runs 14 residues. Specified time point: blood at routine non-recurrence follow-up after resection. Whole RNA from tumor, nontumor lung or frozen PBMC was sequenced unsorted. This specimen comes from a study of spatial heterogeneity in lung cancer. Notes on the study in general: Ubiquitous expanded tumor TCRs showed up in blood more at resection than follow-up.

A unique molecular identifier was attached to every TCR cDNA molecule. TCRdb re-derived calls from the 5' RACE reads in MiXCR, one entry per CDR3 protein. The table has approximately 100,000 distinct CDR3 sequences, approximately 19% seen once; the top ten hold roughly a fifth. The source material was PBMCs, sampled at follow-up. The V and J genes are TRBV6-2 or TRBV6-3 and TRBJ2-5, with unresolved D. The receptor was isolated from a male donor with early-stage non-small cell lung cancer. As DNA, the CDR3 is TGTGCCAGCAGACCGGGCGGTTCCCAAGAGACCCAGTACTTC. Its translation: CASRPGGSQETQYF.